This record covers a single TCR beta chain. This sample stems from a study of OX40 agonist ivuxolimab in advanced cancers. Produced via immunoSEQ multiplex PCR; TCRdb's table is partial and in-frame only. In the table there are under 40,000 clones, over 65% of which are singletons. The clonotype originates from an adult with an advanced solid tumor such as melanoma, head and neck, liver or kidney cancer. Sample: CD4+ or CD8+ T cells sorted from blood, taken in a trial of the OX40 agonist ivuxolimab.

CDR3 sequence reads: CASSLEGRDNEQFF. CDR3 in DNA: TGCGCCAGCAGCTTGGAGGGTCGGGACAATGAGCAGTTCTTC. The V call is TRBV5-1, the J call TRBJ2-1; D unresolved. From germline, CDR1 is SGHRS and CDR2 YFSETQ. The CDR3 consists of 14 residues. V was clipped by 0 bases and J by 5 bases, with 9 bases between them.